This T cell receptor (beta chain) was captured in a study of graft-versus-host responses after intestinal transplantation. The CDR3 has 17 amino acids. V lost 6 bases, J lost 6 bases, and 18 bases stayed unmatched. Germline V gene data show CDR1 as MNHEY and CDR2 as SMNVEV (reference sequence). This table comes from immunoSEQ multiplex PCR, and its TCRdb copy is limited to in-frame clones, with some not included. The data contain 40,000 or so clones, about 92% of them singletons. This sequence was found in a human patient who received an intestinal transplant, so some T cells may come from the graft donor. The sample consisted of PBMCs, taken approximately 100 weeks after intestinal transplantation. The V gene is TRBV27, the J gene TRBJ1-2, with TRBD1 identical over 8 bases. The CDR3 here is CASRGQVVEVFGDGYTF. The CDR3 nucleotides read TGTGCCAGCAGGGGACAGGTGGTTGAAGTTTTCGGGGATGGCTACACCTTC.